This T cell receptor beta chain was captured by sequencing in a study of cytotoxic CD8 clonotypes in ibrutinib-treated CLL. The study, taken as a whole, reports: Once treatment began, public clonotypes, which were uncommon, contracted or stayed stable.

This CDR3 is built from 15 residues. Deep sequencing aimed at 1 in 200,000 to 1 in 1 million T cells' resolution. Assay: immunoSEQ multiplex PCR; the TCRdb copy retains only in-frame clones and omits some. The sample has around 77,000 clones, 80% seen once; the top ten hold less than 9%. As regards this clone: As yet, its antigen is unknown.

This receptor was identified in a human donor with chronic lymphocytic leukemia. Sequencing was performed on PBMCs, taken at disease progression, from a patient treated with ibrutinib. This chain links TRBV21-1 with TRBJ1-5. TRBV21-1 is designated a pseudogene. CDR3 loop: CASTPSGQYNQPQHF. CDR3 DNA sequence: TGTGCCAGCACCCCTTCGGGGCAGTATAATCAGCCCCAGCATTTT.